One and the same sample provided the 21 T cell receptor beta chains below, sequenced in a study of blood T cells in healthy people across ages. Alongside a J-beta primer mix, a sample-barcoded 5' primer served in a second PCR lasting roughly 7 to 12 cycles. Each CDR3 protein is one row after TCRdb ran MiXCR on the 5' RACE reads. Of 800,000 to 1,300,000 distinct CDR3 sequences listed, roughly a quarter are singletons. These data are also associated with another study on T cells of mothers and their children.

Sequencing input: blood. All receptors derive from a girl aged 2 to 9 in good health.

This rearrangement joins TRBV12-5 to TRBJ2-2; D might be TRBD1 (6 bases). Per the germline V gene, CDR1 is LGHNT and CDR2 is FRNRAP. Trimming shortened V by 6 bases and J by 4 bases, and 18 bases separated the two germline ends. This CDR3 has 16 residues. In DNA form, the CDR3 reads TGTGCTAGTGGACCCACAGGGTTAAGGGCCACCGGGGAGCTGTTTTTT. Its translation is CASGPTGLRATGELFF.

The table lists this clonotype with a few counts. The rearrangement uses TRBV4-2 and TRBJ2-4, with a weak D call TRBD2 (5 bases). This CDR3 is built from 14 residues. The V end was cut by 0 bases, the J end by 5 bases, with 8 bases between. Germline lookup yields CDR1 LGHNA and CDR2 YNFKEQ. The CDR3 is CASSQDPAENIQYF. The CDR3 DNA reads TGTGCCAGCAGCCAAGACCCAGCGGAAAACATTCAGTACTTC.

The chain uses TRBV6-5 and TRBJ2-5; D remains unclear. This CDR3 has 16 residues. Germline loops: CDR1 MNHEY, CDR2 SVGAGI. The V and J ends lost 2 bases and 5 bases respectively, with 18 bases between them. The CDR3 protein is CASSYGQETPRETQYF. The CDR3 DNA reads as TGTGCCAGCAGTTACGGTCAGGAAACCCCCCGGGAGACCCAGTACTTC.

The CDR3 bases are TGTGCCAGCAGTCCCTCCGGGGGCGCCTTCGGAAAACTGTTTTTT. It is translated as CASSPSGGAFGKLFF. The genes are TRBV27 and TRBJ1-4, with a possible D match to TRBD1 (6 bases). Looked up from germline, CDR1 is MNHEY and CDR2 is SMNVEV (reference sequence). CDR3 length: 15 amino acids. The V end was cut by 5 bases, the J end by 10 bases, with 20 bases between.

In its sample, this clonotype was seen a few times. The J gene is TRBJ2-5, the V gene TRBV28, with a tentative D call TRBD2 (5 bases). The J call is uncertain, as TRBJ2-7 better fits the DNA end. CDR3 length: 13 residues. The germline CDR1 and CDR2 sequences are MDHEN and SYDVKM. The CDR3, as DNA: TGTGCCAGCAGACTTGCACTAGCCTACGAGCAGTACTTC. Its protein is CASRLALAYEQYF.

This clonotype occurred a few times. The CDR3 DNA reads TGCGCCAGCAGCGATATCTCAGTTATGAGCAATCAGCCCCAGCATTTT. This codes for CASSDISVMSNQPQHF. The V and J genes are TRBV4-1 and TRBJ1-5; D remains unclear. CDR1 and CDR2 from the germline V gene are MGHRA and YSYEKL. The CDR3 length is 16 residues. Trimming left V 5 bases short and J 1 base short, with 15 bases between.

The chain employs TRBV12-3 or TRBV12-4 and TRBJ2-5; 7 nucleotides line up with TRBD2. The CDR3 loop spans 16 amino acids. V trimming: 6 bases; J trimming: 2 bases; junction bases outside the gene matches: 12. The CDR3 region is CASSRAGTANQETQYF. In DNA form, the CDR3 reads TGTGCCAGCAGCAGAGCGGGGACCGCTAATCAAGAGACCCAGTACTTC.

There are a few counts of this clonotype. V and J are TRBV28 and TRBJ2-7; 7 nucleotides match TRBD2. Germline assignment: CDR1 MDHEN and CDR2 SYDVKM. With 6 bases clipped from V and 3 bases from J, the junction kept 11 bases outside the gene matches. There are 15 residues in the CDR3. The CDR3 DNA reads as TGTGCCAGCAGGCCGGGGAGGGACGGAGACTACGAGCAGTACTTC. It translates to CASRPGRDGDYEQYF.

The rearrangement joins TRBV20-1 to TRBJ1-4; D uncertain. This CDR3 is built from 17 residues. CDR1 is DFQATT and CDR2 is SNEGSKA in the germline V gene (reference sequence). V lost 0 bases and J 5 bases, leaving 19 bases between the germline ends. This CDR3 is CSARDLPPSPENEKLFF. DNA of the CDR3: TGCAGTGCTAGAGATCTCCCACCGTCCCCGGAGAATGAAAAACTGTTTTTT.

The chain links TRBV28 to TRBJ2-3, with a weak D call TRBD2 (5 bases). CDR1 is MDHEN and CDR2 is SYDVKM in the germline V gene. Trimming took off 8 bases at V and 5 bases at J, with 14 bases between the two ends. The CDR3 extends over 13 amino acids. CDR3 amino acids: CASHGSGGDTQYF. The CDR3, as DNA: TGTGCCAGCCACGGATCAGGAGGAGATACGCAGTATTTT.

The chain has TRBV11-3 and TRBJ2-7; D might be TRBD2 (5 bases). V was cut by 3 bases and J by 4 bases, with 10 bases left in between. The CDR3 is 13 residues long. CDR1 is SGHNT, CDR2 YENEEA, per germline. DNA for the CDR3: TGTGCCAGCAGCTTCGACGAGGGTTACGAGCAGTACTTC. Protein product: CASSFDEGYEQYF.

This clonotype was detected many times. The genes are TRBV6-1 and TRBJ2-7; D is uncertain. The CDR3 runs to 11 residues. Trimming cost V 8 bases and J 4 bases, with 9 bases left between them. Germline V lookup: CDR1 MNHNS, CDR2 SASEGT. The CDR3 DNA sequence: TGTGCCAGCGGAAACGCTTACGAGCAGTACTTC. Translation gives CASGNAYEQYF.

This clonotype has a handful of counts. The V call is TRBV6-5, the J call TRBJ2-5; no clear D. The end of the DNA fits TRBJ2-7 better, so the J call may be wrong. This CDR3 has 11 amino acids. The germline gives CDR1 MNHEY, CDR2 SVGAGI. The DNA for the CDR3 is TGTGCCAGCAGTACGGGCCTCGAGCAGTACTTC. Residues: CASSTGLEQYF.

The CDR3 coding sequence is TGTGCCAGCAGCCAATTGGACCTCCAACCTGACTACGAGCAGTACTTC. This gives the protein CASSQLDLQPDYEQYF. The chain carries TRBV7-2 and TRBJ2-5; D not certain. The J call is uncertain, as TRBJ2-7 better fits the DNA end. The germline V gene has CDR1 SGHTA and CDR2 FQGNSA. The CDR3 is made up of 16 amino acids.

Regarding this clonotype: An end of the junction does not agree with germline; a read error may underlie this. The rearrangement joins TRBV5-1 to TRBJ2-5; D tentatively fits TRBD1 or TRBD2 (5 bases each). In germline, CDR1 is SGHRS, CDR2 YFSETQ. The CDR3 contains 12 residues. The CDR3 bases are TGCGCCAGCAGCTTGAATCGGGGCCTTCCACTCTTC. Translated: CASSLNRGLPLF.

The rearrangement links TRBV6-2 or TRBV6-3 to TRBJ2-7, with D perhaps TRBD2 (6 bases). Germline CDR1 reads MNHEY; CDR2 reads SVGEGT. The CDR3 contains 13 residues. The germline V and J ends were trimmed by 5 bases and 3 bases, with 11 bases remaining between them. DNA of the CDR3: TGTGCCAGCAGTCGACTAGAGATCTACGAGCAGTACTTC. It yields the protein CASSRLEIYEQYF.

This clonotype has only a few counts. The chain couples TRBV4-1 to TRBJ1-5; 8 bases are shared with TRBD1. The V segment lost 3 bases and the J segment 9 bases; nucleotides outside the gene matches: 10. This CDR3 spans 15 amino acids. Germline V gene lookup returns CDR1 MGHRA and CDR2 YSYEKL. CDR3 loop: CASSHVTGGQGPQHF. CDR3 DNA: TGCGCCAGCAGCCACGTTACAGGGGGACAAGGGCCCCAGCATTTT.

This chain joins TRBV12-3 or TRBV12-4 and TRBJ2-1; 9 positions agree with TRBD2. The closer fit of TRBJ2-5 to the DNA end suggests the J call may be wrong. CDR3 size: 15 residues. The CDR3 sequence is CASSLGAGGSETQYF. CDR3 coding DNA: TGTGCCAGCAGTTTAGGAGCGGGGGGAAGCGAGACCCAGTACTTC.

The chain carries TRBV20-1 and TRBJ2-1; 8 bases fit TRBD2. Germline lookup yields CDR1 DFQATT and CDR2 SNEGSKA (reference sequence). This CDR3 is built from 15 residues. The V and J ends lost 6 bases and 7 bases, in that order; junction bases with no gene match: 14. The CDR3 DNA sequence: TGCAGTGCCCAGACGGGAGCGGGGGTTGGTAATGAGCAGTTCTTC. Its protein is CSAQTGAGVGNEQFF.

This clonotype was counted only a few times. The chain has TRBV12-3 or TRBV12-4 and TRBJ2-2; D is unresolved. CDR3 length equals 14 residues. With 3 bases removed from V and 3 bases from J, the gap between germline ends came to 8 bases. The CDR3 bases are TGTGCCAGCAGTTTTTTGCCCGACACCGGGGAGCTGTTTTTT. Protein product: CASSFLPDTGELFF.

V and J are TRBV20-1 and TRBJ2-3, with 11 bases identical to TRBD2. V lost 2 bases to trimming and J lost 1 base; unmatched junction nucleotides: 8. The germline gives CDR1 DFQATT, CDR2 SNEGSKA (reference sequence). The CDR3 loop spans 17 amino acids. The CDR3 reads CSARPELAGVGTDTQYF. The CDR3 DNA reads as TGCAGTGCTAGACCGGAACTAGCGGGAGTCGGCACAGATACGCAGTATTTT.